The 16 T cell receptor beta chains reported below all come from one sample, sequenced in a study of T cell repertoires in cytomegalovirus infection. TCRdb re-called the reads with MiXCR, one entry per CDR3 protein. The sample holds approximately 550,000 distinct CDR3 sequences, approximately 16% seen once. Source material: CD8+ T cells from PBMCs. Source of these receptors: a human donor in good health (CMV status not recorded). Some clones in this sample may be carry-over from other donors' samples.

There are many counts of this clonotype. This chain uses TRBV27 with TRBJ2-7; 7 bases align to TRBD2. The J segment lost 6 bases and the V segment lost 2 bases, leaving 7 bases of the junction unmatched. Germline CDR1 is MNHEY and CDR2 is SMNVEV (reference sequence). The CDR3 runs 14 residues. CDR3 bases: TGTGCCAGCAGTTTAGGGGCGGGAGAGATCGAGCAGTACTTC. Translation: CASSLGAGEIEQYF.

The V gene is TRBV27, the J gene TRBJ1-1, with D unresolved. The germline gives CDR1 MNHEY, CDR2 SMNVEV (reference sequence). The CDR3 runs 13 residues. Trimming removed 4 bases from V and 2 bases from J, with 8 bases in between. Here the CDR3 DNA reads TGTGCCAGCAGTTGGGCGCCAAACACTGAAGCTTTCTTT. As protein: CASSWAPNTEAFF.

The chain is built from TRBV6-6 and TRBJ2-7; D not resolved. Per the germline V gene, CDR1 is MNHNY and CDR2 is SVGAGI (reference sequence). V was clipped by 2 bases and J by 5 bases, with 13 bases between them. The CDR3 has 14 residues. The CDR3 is CASSYGVDLNEQYF. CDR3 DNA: TGTGCCAGCAGTTACGGGGTCGACCTAAACGAGCAGTACTTC.

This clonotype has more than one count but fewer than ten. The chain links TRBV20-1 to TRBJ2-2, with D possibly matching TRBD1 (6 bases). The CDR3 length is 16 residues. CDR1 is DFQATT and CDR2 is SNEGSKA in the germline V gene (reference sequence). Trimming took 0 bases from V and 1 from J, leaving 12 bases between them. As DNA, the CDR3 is TGCAGTGCTAGAGATCAGACAGGAGTGAACACCGGGGAGCTGTTTTTT. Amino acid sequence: CSARDQTGVNTGELFF.

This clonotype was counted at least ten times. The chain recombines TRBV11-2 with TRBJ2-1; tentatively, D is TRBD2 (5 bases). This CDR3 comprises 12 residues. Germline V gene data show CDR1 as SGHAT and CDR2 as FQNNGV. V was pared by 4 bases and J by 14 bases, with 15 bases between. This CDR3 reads CASSSPTDYEFF. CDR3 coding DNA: TGTGCCAGCAGCTCCCCCACTGACTACGAGTTCTTC. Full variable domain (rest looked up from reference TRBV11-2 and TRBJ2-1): EAGVAQSPRYKIIEKRQSVAFWCNPISGHATLYWYQQILGQGPKLLIQFQNNGVVDDSQLPKDRFSAERLKGVDSTLKIQPAKLEDSAVYLCASSSPTDYEFFGPGTRLTVL.

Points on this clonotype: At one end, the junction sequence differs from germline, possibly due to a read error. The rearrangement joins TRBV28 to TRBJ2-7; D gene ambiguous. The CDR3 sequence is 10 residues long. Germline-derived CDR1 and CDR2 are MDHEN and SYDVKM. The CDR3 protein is CASGIYERYF. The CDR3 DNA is TGTGCCAGCGGAATCTACGAGCGGTACTTC. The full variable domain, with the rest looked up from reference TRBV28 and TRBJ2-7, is DVKVTQSSRYLVKRTGEKVFLECVQDMDHENMFWYRQDPGLGLRLIYFSYDVKMKEKGDIPEGYSVSREKKERFSLILESASTNQTSMYLCASGIYERYFGPGTRLTVT.

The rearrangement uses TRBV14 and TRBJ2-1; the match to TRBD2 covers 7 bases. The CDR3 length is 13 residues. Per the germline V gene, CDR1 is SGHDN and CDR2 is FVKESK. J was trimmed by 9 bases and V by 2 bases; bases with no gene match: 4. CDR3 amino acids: CASSQPSGSEQFF. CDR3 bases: TGTGCCAGCAGCCAACCTAGCGGTAGTGAGCAGTTCTTC. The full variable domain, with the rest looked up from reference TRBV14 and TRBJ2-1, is EAGVTQFPSHSVIEKGQTVTLRCDPISGHDNLYWYRRVMGKEIKFLLHFVKESKQDESGMPNNRFLAERTGGTYSTLKVQPAELEDSGVYFCASSQPSGSEQFFGPGTRLTVL.

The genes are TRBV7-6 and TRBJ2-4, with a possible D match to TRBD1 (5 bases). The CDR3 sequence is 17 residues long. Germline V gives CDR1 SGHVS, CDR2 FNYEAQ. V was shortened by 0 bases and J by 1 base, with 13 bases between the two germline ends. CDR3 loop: CASSLAVHGAAKNIQYF. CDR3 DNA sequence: TGTGCCAGCAGCTTAGCGGTACATGGGGCGGCCAAAAACATTCAGTACTTC.

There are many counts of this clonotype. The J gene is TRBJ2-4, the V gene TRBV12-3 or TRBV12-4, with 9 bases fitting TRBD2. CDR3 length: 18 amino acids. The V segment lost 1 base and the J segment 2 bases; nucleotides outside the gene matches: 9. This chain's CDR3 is CASSLGSSGTSSKNIQYF. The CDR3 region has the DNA TGTGCCAGCAGTTTAGGCTCTAGCGGGACATCGTCCAAAAACATTCAGTACTTC.

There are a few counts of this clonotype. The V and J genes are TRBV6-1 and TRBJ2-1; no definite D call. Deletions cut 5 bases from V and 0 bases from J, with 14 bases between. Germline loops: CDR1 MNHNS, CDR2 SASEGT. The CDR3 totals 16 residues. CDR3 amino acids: CASSYVAGSSYNEQFF. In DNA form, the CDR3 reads TGTGCCAGCAGTTACGTGGCAGGAAGCTCCTACAATGAGCAGTTCTTC.

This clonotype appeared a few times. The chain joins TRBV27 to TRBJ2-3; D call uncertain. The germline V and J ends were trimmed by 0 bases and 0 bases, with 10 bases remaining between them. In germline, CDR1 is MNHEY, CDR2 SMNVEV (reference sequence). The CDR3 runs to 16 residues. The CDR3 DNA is TGTGCCAGCAGTTTATCTGCAATCACTAGCACAGATACGCAGTATTTT. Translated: CASSLSAITSTDTQYF.

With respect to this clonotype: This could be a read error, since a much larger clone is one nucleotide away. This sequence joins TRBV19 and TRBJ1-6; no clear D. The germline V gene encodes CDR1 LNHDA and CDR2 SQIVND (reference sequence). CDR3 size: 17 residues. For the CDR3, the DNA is TGTGCCAGTAGTATCGGGAGCCTCGTAAGTTATAATACACCCCTCCACTTT. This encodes CASSIGSLVSYNTPLHF.

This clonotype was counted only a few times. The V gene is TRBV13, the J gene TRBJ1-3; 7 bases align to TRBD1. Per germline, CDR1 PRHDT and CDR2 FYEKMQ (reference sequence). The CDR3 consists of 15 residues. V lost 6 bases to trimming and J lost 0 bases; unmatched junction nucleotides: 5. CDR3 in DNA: TGTGCCAGCAGAGCGGGACAGCGCTCTGGAAACACCATATATTTT. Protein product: CASRAGQRSGNTIYF.

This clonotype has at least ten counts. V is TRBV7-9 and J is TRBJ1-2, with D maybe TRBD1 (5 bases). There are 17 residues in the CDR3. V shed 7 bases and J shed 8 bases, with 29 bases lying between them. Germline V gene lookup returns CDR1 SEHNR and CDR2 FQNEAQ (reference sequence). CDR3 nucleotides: TGTGCCAGCAACAATCAGGCCCGGGGCGGAGGCACGACCGGCTACACCTTC. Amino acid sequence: CASNNQARGGGTTGYTF.

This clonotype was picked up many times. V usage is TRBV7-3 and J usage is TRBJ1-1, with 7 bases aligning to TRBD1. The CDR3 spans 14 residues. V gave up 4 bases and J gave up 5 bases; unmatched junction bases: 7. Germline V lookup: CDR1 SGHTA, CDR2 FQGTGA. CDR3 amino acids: CASSSGDSGTEAFF. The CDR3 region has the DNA TGTGCCAGCAGCTCCGGGGACAGCGGAACTGAAGCTTTCTTT.

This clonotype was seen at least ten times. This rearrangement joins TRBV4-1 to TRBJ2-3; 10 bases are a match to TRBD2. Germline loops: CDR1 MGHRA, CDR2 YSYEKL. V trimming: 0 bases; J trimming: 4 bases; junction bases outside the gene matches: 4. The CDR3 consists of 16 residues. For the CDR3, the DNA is TGCGCCAGCAGCCAAGAACTAGCGGGAAGGGCAGATACGCAGTATTTT. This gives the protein CASSQELAGRADTQYF.